This TCR beta chain originates from a study of blood T cell repertoires in COVID-19 (TCRdb year 2020). For the wider study: The collaborator samples originated in the United States, Italy and Spain and spanned the acute and convalescent phases of COVID-19. Where available, HLA class I and class II types were taken from metadata supplied by the sample provider and were not determined by assay-based typing. Samples were obtained from the ongoing ImmuneRACE study (first 160 participants) and from 950 to 1,500 subjects provided by 6 global collaborators. Subjects who had been exposed to COVID-19, were actively infected with it, or had recovered from it provided the deeply sampled blood TCRbeta repertoires that made up the dataset. The prospective study material was composed of cDNA or gDNA derived from T cells, B-cell-depleted T cells, or PBMCs. Nearly every sample came with metadata listing a de-identified subject ID, COVID-19 status, age in years and sex. A freely available public database, intended as a resource for researchers studying the immune response to SARS-CoV-2, is where the repertoires were released.

The CDR3 runs 15 residues from the cysteine to the phenylalanine. Only CDR3 DNA remains: 45 bases, in frame from the first base. CDR1 SEHNR and CDR2 FQNEAQ are derived from the germline V gene (reference sequence). V loses 6 bases of germline sequence and J loses 4 bases, and the interval between the two ends is 18 bases. Overall study outcomes, separate from this receptor: Clinical and demographic metadata were provided uncurated, with the amount varying by source and participant.

On this clone: The specificity of this receptor is unknown. Nothing much larger sits one base from this clone, and base qualities are not available.

The immunoSEQ Assay, a bias-controlled multiplex PCR, was used to amplify TCRbeta CDR3 regions from genomic DNA. The paper's processing steps were these. Within the assay, amplification of reference gene primers was used to estimate how many nucleated cells each sample contained. Sequence reads were collapsed and filtered to measure the absolute abundance of every unique TCRbeta CDR3 rearrangement. Productive Simpson clonality was computed per sample as the square root of Simpson's diversity index over productive rearrangements. The table comes from immuneACCESS by way of TCRdb, which keeps in-frame sequences with V and J called. Part of the clones is missing from these tables; in studies checked, under half for an unresolved V gene and the rest for unknown reasons. V, J and clone size are taken as reported in that table, and D and trimming were inferred from the DNA itself. The sample data list around 310,000 clones, and about 88% of these were observed just once. Under 15% of the sample goes to the ten largest clones.

Each collaborating institution followed its own protocols to collect whole blood in K2EDTA tubes. Collaborator samples were shipped for TCRbeta analysis as frozen whole blood, isolated PBMCs, or DNA extracted from either sample type. Specimen: peripheral blood. This receptor was obtained from a woman in her sixties or seventies with acute or convalescent COVID-19. The chain was built from TRBV7-9 and TRBJ1-1; no D gene can be assigned with confidence. In nucleotides, the sequence is TGTGCCAGCAGACGTCCCCGAGGGCGGGGCACTGAAGCTTTCTTT. This translates into CASRRPRGRGTEAFF. The reference TRBV7-9 and TRBJ1-1 proteins fill in what lies around the CDR3, so the full variable domain reads DTGVSQNPRHKITKRGQNVTFRCDPISEHNRLYWYRQTLGQGPEFLTYFQNEAQLEKSRLLSDRFSAERPKGSFSTLEIQRTEQGDSAMYLCASRRPRGRGTEAFFGQGTRLTVV.